This TCR beta chain is from a study of T cells in Graves' hyperthyroidism and ophthalmopathy. Study results and limitations: Clonotypes that were expanded in thyroid above 0.001 mostly appeared in blood too.

The investigators amplified TCR beta CDR3 regions from RNA transcripts. When the TCR CDR3 underwent first-round RT-PCR, the HTBI primer set was used. TCRdb independently ran MiXCR on the multiplex PCR reads; one entry per CDR3 protein. Among about 560,000 distinct CDR3 sequences listed, 14% were seen once. Of note for this clonotype: The target antigen is unknown.

Uncontrolled infection, other autoimmune disease, pregnancy or lactation excluded patients. V was trimmed by 6 bases and J by 5 bases, leaving 9 bases between them. CDR1 is SGHRS and CDR2 is YFSETQ in the germline V gene. The CDR3 runs 13 residues. The sequence was collected from a woman between 35 and 50 years old with Graves' hyperthyroidism. The V gene is TRBV5-1, the J gene TRBJ1-6, with D possibly being TRBD1 (5 bases). Sequencing was carried out using blood. The CDR3 here is CASKGQDNSPLHF. Written as DNA, the CDR3 is TGCGCCAGCAAGGGGCAGGATAATTCACCCCTCCACTTT. Combining the CDR3 with reference TRBV5-1 and TRBJ1-6 gives the whole variable domain KAGVTQTPRYLIKTRGQQVTLSCSPISGHRSVSWYQQTPGQGLQFLFEYFSETQRNKGNFPGRFSGRQFSNSRSEMNVSTLELGDSALYLCASKGQDNSPLHFGNGTRLTVT.